This T cell receptor (beta chain) was obtained from a study of blood T cell repertoires in COVID-19. Study as a whole: The analysed material was cDNA or gDNA that came from T cells, B-cell-depleted T cells, or PBMCs.

This clone was observed once. Germline V lookup: CDR1 MDHEN, CDR2 SYDVKM. The V end lost 2 bases, the J end lost 0 bases, and 16 bases lay between the germline ends. This CDR3 region has 17 residues. The assay was immunoSEQ multiplex PCR, and TCRdb's table has in-frame clones only and misses some. The sample yields nearly 25,000 clones, nearly 90% seen once. This clonotype was obtained from a man between 65 and 85 years old with acute or convalescent COVID-19. Material for sequencing was peripheral blood. The chain has TRBV28 and TRBJ1-1; D gene uncertain. The CDR3 spells CASSLLFGSFMNTEAFF. DNA of the CDR3: TGTGCCAGCAGTTTACTGTTTGGGAGCTTTATGAACACTGAAGCTTTCTTT. The full variable domain, with the rest looked up from reference TRBV28 and TRBJ1-1, is DVKVTQSSRYLVKRTGEKVFLECVQDMDHENMFWYRQDPGLGLRLIYFSYDVKMKEKGDIPEGYSVSREKKERFSLILESASTNQTSMYLCASSLLFGSFMNTEAFFGQGTRLTVV.